The sample holds many counts of the clone carrying this T cell receptor beta chain. From 400 to 450 ng of RNA, a library with molecular barcoded alpha/delta and beta/gamma adaptors was made. In TCRdb, the reads were re-called with MiXCR into one record per CDR3 protein. Of about 9,200 distinct CDR3 sequences listed, 16% are singletons. This entry is derived from a study of read filtering for tumor transcriptome and immune sequencing. The sequenced sample consisted of a population of CD138-negative cells sorted from bone marrow. The receptor was isolated from a donor aged 40 or older with multiple myeloma.

CDR3 bases: TGCGCCAGCAGCCCTGGGACAAATCAAGAGACCCAGTACTTC. Its translation is CASSPGTNQETQYF. The V and J genes are TRBV5-1 and TRBJ2-5, with D possibly matching TRBD1 (6 bases). Trimming stripped 4 bases from V and 2 bases from J, with 12 bases between. Germline loops: CDR1 SGHRS, CDR2 YFSETQ. CDR3 length: 14 residues.